The 11 T cell receptor beta chains presented below share a single source sample, sequenced in a study of blood T cell repertoires in COVID-19. The assay was immunoSEQ multiplex PCR, and TCRdb's table has in-frame clones only and misses some. The sample includes fewer than 350,000 clones, about 93% of them seen just once. Sequenced input: peripheral blood. The source is a woman in her twenties or thirties with COVID-19, enrolled during active disease.

This clone was detected once. The CDR3 sequence is CAYRQSNYGYTF. The CDR3, as DNA: TGTGCCTACCGACAGAGTAACTATGGCTACACCTTC. The rearrangement links TRBV5-4 to TRBJ1-2; a possible D gene is TRBD1 (5 bases). Germline V lookup: CDR1 SGHNT, CDR2 YYREEE (reference sequence). The ends were cut back, 10 bases at V and 1 base at J, with 11 bases in the middle. The CDR3 sequence is 12 residues long. Using reference TRBV5-4 and TRBJ1-2 for the parts outside the CDR3, the full variable domain is ETGVTQSPTHLIKTRGQQVTLRCSSQSGHNTVSWYQQALGQGPQFIFQYYREEENGRGNFPPRFSGLQFPNYSSELNVNALELDDSALYLCAYRQSNYGYTFGSGTRLTVV.

The rearrangement links TRBV18 to TRBJ2-1; TRBD1 agrees at 9 bases. The CDR3 consists of 14 residues. Trimming at V came to 4 bases and at J to 7 bases, leaving 5 bases not matched to a gene. Germline V CDR1 and CDR2: KGHSH, LQKENI. The CDR3 sequence: CASSLGTGRNEQFF. The CDR3 region has the DNA TGTGCCAGCTCACTAGGGACAGGGCGGAATGAGCAGTTCTTC. The full variable domain, its missing parts supplied by reference TRBV18 and TRBJ2-1, is NAGVMQNPRHLVRRRGQEARLRCSPMKGHSHVYWYRQLPEEGLKFMVYLQKENIIDESGMPKERFSAEFPKEGPSILRIQQVVRGDSAAYFCASSLGTGRNEQFFGPGTRLTVL.

This chain connects TRBV21-1 to TRBJ2-7; TRBD1, as called in the table, went unchecked against the DNA. TRBV21-1 is noted as a pseudogene. The CDR3 extends over 17 amino acids. DNA for the CDR3: TGTGCCAGCAGCAAAGCCCCCGGGACAGAGAAGGCCTACGAGCAGTACTTC. It encodes CASSKAPGTEKAYEQYF.

The genes are TRBV5-1 and TRBJ1-4; D gene uncertain. Germline CDR1 reads SGHRS; CDR2 reads YFSETQ. V was pared by 2 bases and J by 5 bases, with 10 bases between. The CDR3 length is 14 residues. The chain's CDR3 is CASSFSGVNEKLFF. CDR3 DNA: TGCGCCAGCAGCTTCAGCGGCGTCAATGAAAAACTGTTTTTT.

V gene TRBV6-4 combines with J gene TRBJ2-1; 7 positions match TRBD2. The CDR3 covers 17 residues. Per the germline V gene, CDR1 is MRHNA and CDR2 is SNTAGT. V dropped 6 bases and J dropped 1; count of bases not matched to a gene: 12. The CDR3 bases are TGTGCCAGCAGAACCATTGTCGGGAGGCGGTCCTACAATGAGCAGTTCTTC. Its translation is CASRTIVGRRSYNEQFF.

The gene calls are TRBV2 and TRBJ2-3, with 7 bases fitting TRBD2. The J segment lost 2 bases and the V segment lost 2 bases, leaving 10 bases of the junction unmatched. This CDR3 region has 17 residues. Per the germline V gene, CDR1 is SNHLY and CDR2 is FYNNEI. The DNA for the CDR3 is TGTGCCAGCAGTGAATCCGGGACTATGGGGGACACAGATACGCAGTATTTT. It yields the protein CASSESGTMGDTDTQYF.

This rearrangement joins TRBV5-5 to TRBJ2-7; 9 bases are a match to TRBD1. The J segment lost 7 bases and the V segment lost 0 bases, leaving 5 bases of the junction unmatched. CDR1 is SGHKS and CDR2 is YYEKEE in the germline V gene (reference sequence). This CDR3 is 14 amino acids long. The CDR3 DNA follows: TGTGCCAGCAGCTTGGACAGGGGGCCTTGGGAGCAGTACTTC. Protein: CASSLDRGPWEQYF.

This chain connects TRBV2 to TRBJ1-3; 7 nucleotides match TRBD1. The V segment lost 6 bases and the J segment 0 bases; nucleotides outside the gene matches: 5. Germline values: CDR1 SNHLY, CDR2 FYNNEI. The CDR3 length is 15 residues. As DNA, the CDR3 is TGTGCCAGCAGGGAGACAGGGCGCTCTGGAAACACCATATATTTT. Amino acid sequence: CASRETGRSGNTIYF.

This rearrangement joins TRBV4-1 to TRBJ1-6, with D possibly TRBD1 on 6 matching bases. The CDR3 runs 15 residues. V lost 4 bases, J lost 6 bases, and 13 bases lay in between. Germline assignment: CDR1 MGHRA and CDR2 YSYEKL. CDR3 protein: CASSPVTGSNSPLHF. CDR3 coding DNA: TGCGCCAGCAGCCCAGTTACAGGGAGTAATTCACCCCTCCACTTT.

CDR3 region: CASSRDSSGHEQFF. The CDR3 nucleotides are TGTGCCAGCAGCCGGGACTCCTCGGGCCATGAGCAGTTCTTC. The chain has TRBV6-2 or TRBV6-3 and TRBJ2-1, with D possibly being TRBD2 (6 bases). The CDR3 has 14 residues. Germline CDR1 is MNHEY and CDR2 is SVGEGT. Trimming took off 6 bases at V and 8 bases at J, with 17 bases between the two ends.

The rearrangement joins TRBV5-5 to TRBJ1-2, with 7 bases fitting TRBD1. The CDR3 sequence is 12 residues long. Germline CDR1 reads SGHKS; CDR2 reads YYEKEE (reference sequence). J gave up 5 bases and V 4 bases, and 2 bases lay outside the gene matches. The CDR3 nucleotides read TGTGCCAGCAGCGTACAGGGGTATGGCTACACCTTC. Its protein is CASSVQGYGYTF.